This T cell receptor beta chain was sequenced during a study of cytomegalovirus exposure and HLA in healthy donors. About this clone: Its specificity is unknown.

Study-wide findings and caveats: Analysis performed later found 16,000 or so TCR beta sequences associated with HLA alleles at 0.05 false discovery rate.

The PCR contained 60 Vbeta and 13 Jbeta primers. Some clones are missing from TCRdb's copy, which holds only in-frame ones; the method was immunoSEQ multiplex PCR. The data hold fewer than 250,000 clones, with about 76% observed a single time. V shed 8 bases, J shed 4 bases, and the junction held 10 bases outside the gene matches. The CDR3 covers 15 residues. Germline V gene sequence: CDR1 ENHRY, CDR2 SYGVKD. The chain recombines TRBV10-3 with TRBJ2-3, with 9 bases identical to TRBD1. This sequence was found in a male donor in good health and CMV-seropositive. Sequencing input: PBMCs. The CDR3 nucleotides read TGTGCCATCGGGCTGGACAGGGGTCAGTCAGATACGCAGTATTTT. Its translation: CAIGLDRGQSDTQYF.